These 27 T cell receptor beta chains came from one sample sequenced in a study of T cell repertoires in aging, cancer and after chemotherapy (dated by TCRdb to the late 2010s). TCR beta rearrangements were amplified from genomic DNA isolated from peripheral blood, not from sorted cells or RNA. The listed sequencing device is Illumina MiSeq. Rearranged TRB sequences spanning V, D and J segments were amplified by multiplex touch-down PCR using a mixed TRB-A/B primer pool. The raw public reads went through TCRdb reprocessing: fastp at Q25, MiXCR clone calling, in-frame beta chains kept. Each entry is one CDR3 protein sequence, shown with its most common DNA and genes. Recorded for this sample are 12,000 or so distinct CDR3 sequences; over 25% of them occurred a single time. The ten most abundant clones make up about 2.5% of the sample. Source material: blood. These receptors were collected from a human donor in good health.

The CDR3 reads CASSLGSGQGVKETQYF. CDR3 coding DNA: TGTGCCAGCAGCTTAGGATCGGGGCAGGGAGTAAAAGAGACCCAGTACTTC. J is TRBJ2-5 and V is TRBV11-2; TRBD1 or TRBD2 may be the D gene (5 bases each). CDR1 SGHAT and CDR2 FQNNGV come from the germline V gene. Trimming cost V 1 base and J 3 bases, with 18 bases left between them. The CDR3 is made up of 17 amino acids.

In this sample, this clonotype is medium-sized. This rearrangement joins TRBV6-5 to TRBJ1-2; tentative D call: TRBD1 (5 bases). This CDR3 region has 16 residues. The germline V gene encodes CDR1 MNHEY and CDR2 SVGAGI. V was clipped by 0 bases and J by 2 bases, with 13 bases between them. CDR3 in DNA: TGTGCCAGCAGTTACTCCCGACTGACAGCCAACTATGGCTACACCTTC. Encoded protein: CASSYSRLTANYGYTF.

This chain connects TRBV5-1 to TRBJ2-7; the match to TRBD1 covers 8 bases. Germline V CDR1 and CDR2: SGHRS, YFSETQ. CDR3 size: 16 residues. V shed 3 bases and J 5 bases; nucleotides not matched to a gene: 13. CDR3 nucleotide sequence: TGCGCCAGCAGCTCTCAACTCGGACAGGGACGCGACGAGCAGTACTTC. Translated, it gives CASSSQLGQGRDEQYF.

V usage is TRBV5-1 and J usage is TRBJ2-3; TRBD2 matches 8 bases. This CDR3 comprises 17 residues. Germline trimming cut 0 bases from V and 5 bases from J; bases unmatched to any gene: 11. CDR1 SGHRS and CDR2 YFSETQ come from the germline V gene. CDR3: CASSLAGAGGFGDTQYF. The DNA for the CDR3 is TGCGCCAGCAGCTTGGCCGGGGCGGGGGGTTTCGGAGATACGCAGTATTTT.

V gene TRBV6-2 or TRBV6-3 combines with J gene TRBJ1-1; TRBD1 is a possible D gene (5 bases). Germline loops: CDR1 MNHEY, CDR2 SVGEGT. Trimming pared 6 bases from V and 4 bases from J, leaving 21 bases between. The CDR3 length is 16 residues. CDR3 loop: CASSPARQGWGTEAFF. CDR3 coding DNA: TGTGCCAGCAGCCCGGCCCGGCAGGGCTGGGGCACTGAAGCTTTCTTT.

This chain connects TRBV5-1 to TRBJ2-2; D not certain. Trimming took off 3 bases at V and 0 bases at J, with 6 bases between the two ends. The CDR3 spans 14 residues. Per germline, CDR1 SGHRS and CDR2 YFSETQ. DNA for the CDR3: TGCGCCAGCAGCTCCACCGCGAACACCGGGGAGCTGTTTTTT. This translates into CASSSTANTGELFF.

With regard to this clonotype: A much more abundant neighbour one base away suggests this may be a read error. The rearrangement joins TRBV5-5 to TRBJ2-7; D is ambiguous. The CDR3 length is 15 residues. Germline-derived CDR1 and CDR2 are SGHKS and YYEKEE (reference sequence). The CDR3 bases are TGTGCCAGCAGCTTGGGTTTGCGTTGGCCCTACAAGCAGTACTTC. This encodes CASSLGLRWPYKQYF.

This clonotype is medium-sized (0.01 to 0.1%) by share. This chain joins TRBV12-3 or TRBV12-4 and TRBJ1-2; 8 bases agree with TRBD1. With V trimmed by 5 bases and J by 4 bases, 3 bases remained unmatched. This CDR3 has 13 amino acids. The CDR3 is CASSVGQGYGYTF. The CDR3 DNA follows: TGTGCCAGCAGTGTAGGACAGGGCTATGGCTACACCTTC.

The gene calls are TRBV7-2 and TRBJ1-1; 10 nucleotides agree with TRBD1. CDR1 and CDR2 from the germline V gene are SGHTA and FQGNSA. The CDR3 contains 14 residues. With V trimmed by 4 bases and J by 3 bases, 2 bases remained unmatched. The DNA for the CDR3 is TGTGCCAGCAGCTCGGGACAGGGGTACACTGAAGCTTTCTTT. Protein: CASSSGQGYTEAFF.

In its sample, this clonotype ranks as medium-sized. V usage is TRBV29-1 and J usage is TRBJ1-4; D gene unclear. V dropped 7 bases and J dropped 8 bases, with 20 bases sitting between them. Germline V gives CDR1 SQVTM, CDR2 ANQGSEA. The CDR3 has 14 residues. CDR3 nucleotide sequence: TGCAGCGGAGGCCTGGGGAGTACGGGGGAAAAACTGTTTTTT. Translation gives CSGGLGSTGEKLFF.

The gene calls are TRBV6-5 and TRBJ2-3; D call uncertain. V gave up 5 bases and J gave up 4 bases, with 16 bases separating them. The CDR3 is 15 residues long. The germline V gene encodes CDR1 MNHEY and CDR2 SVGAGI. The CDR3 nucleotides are TGTGCCAGCAGTGAATACGAGGTTATCGCAGATACGCAGTATTTT. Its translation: CASSEYEVIADTQYF.

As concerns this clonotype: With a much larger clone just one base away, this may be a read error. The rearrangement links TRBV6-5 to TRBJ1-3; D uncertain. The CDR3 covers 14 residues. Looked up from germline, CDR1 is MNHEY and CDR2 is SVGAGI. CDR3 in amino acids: CGSSLLISGNTIYF. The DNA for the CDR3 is TGTGGCAGCAGCCTTCTTATCTCTGGAAACACCATATATTTT.

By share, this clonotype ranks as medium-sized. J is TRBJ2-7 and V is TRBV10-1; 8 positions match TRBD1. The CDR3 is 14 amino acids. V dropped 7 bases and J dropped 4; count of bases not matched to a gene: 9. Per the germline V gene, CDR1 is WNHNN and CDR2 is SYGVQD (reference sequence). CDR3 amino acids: CASNEKGQVYEQYV. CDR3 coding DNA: TGCGCCAGCAACGAAAAGGGACAGGTATACGAGCAGTACGTC.

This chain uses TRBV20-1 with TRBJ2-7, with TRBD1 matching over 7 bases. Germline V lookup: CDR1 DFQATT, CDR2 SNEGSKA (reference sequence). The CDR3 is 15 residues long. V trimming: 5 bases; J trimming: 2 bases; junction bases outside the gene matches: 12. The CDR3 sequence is CSAQKGAGITYEQYF. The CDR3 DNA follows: TGCAGTGCTCAAAAGGGGGCAGGGATCACCTACGAGCAGTACTTC.

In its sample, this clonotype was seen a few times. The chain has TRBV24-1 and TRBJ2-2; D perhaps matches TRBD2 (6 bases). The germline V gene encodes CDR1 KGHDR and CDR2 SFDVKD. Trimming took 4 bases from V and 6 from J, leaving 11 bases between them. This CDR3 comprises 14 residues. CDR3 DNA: TGTGCCACCAGTGAATCTTGGGGGGCCGGGGAGCTGTTTTTT. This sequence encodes CATSESWGAGELFF.

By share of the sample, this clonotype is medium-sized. The CDR3 region has the DNA TGTGCCAGCGGACTCTGGGGGAATTCACCCCTCCACTTT. Translation: CASGLWGNSPLHF. J is TRBJ1-6 and V is TRBV6-5; D might be TRBD1 (5 bases). Trimming removed 8 bases from V and 7 bases from J, with 12 bases in between. The CDR3 extends over 13 amino acids. The germline CDR1 and CDR2 sequences are MNHEY and SVGAGI.

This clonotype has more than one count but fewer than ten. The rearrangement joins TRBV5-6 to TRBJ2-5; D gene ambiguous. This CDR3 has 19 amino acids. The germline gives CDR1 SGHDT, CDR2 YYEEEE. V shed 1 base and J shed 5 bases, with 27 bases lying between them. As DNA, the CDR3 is TGTGCCAGCAGCTTGTTTCGGCACGTAGACGTATCCGATCGGGAGACCCAGTACTTC. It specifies CASSLFRHVDVSDRETQYF.

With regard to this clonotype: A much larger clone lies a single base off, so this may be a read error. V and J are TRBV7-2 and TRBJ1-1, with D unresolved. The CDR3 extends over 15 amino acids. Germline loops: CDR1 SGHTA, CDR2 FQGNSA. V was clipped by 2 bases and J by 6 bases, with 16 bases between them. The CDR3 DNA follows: TGTACCAGCAGCTTAAGCCCGGACGGTTGGGCTGAAGCTTTCTTT. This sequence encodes CTSSLSPDGWAEAFF.

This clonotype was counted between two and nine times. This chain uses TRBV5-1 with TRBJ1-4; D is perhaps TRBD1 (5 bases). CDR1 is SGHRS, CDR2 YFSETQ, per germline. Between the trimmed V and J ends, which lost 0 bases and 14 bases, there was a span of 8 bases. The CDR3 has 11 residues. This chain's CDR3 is CASSLEGVLFF. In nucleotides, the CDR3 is TGCGCCAGCAGCTTGGAAGGGGTCCTGTTTTTT.

The CDR3 sequence: CASSSPRHAPSTDTQYF. The CDR3 DNA reads TGTGCCAGCAGTTCGCCCAGGCACGCTCCTAGCACAGATACGCAGTATTTT. The V call is TRBV28, the J call TRBJ2-3; no firm D call. V dropped 4 bases and J dropped 0 bases, with 17 bases sitting between them. The germline CDR1 and CDR2 sequences are MDHEN and SYDVKM. The CDR3 spans 17 residues.

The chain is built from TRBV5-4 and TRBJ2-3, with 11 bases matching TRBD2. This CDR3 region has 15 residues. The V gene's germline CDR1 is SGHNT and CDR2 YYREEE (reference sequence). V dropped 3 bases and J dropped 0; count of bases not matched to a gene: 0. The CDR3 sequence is CASSSSGGSTDTQYF. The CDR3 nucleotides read TGTGCCAGCAGCTCTAGCGGGGGGAGCACAGATACGCAGTATTTT.

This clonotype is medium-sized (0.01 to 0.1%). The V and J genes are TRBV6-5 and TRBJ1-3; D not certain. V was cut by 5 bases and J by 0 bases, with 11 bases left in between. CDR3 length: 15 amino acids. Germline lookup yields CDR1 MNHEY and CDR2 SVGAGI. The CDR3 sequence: CASSPPAGSGNTIYF. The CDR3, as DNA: TGTGCCAGCAGTCCGCCAGCGGGCTCTGGAAACACCATATATTTT.

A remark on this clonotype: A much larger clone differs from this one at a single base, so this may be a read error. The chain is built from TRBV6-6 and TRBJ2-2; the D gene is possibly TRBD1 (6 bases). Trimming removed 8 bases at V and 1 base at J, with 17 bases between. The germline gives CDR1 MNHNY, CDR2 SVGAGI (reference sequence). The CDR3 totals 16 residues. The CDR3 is CASGDRDILNTGELFF. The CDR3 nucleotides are TGTGCCAGCGGGGACCGGGACATCCTGAACACCGGGGAGCTGTTTTTT.

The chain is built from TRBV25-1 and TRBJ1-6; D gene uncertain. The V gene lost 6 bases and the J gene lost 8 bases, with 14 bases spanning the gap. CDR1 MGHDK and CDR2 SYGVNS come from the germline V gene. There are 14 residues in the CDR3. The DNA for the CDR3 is TGTGCCAGCAGGGTTGAGGGCCTGGATTCACCCCTCCACTTT. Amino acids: CASRVEGLDSPLHF.

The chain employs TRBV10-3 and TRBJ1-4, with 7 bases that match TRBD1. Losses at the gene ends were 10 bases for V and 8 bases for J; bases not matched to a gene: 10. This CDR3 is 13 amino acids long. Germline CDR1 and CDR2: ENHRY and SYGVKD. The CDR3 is CATETGAEEKLFF. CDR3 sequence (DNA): TGTGCCACCGAAACAGGGGCGGAAGAAAAACTGTTTTTT.

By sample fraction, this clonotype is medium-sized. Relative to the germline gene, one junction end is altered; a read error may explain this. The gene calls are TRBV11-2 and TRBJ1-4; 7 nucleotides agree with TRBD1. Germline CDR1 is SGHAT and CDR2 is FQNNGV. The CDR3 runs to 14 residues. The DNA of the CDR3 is TGTGCCAGCAGCCTAGACAGGGTCGGGGAAAAACTGTTTTTT. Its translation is CASSLDRVGEKLFF.

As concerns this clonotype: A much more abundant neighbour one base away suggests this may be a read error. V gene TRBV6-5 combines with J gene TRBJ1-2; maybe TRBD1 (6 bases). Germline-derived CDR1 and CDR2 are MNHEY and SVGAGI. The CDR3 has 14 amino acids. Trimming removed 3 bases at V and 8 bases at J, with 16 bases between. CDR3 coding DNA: TGTGCCAGCAGTTATGATGAGGGGGGAGAAGGCTACACCTTC. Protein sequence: CASSYDEGGEGYTF.